This T cell receptor beta chain stems from a study of shared clonotypes between healthy human individuals. Points from the study as a whole: Genetic and exposure-history diversity was limited by the few donors. Investigators collected only blood, and repertoires in tissues likely differ.

Germline V gives CDR1 MNHEY, CDR2 SMNVEV (reference sequence). V was trimmed by 0 bases and J by 2 bases, leaving 15 bases between them. The CDR3 spans 17 residues. Points on this clone: What it recognizes is unknown.

Samples underwent the assay at deep level. Several immunoSEQ plates received, in even portions, the genomic DNA of each subset. The assay was immunoSEQ multiplex PCR, and TCRdb's table has in-frame clones only and misses some. The sample comprises roughly 500,000 clones, about four fifths of which are singletons, and 10% to 15% rests with the top ten. Material: PBMCs. The chain employs TRBV27 and TRBJ2-3; the D is unclear. This TCR was recovered from a middle-aged woman in good health. Some clones in this sample may be carry-over from other donors' samples. The DNA for the CDR3 is TGTGCCAGCAGTTTATCGGTCGGTAGCCTCTCCACAGATACGCAGTATTTT. It translates to CASSLSVGSLSTDTQYF.